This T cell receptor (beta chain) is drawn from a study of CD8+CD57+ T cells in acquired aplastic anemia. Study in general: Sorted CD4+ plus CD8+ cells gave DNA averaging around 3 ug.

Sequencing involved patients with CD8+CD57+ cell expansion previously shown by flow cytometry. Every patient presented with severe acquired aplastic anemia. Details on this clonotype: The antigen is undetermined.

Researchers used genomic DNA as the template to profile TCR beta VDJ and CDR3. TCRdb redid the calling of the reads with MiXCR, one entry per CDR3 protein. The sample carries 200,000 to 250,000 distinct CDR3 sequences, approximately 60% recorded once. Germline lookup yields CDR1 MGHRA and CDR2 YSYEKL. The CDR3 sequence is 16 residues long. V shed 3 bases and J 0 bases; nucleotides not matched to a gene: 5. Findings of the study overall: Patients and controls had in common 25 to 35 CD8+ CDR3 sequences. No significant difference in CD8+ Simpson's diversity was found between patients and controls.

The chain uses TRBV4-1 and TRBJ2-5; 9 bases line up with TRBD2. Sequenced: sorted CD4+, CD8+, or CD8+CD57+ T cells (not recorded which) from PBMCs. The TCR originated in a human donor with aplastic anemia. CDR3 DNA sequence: TGCGCCAGCAGCCAGGCTAGCGGGGTGTACCAAGAGACCCAGTACTTC. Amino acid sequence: CASSQASGVYQETQYF.